The T cell receptor (beta chain) described here comes from a study of shared clonotypes between healthy human individuals. Using immunoSEQ multiplex PCR, the repertoire was profiled, and TCRdb retains in-frame clones only, with some absent. The profile shows 850,000 to 1,200,000 clones, under 80% of them singletons. In regard to this clone: Its specificity is unknown.

Regarding the study as a whole: Shared clonotypes across all four donors exceeded non-shared ones in generation probability. Clonotype sharing levels among donors were expected to vary with sequencing depth.

The receptor comes from a man between 18 and 35 years old in good health. The source material was memory CD4+ T cells sorted from blood. Documented subset: CD45RA-negative fraction.

In nucleotides, the CDR3 is TGTGCCAGCAGTCCCGACAGGGGGCACAAAAACATTCAGTACTTC. It yields the protein CASSPDRGHKNIQYF. The rearrangement links TRBV2 to TRBJ2-4, with TRBD1 matching 10 bases. Germline assignment: CDR1 SNHLY and CDR2 FYNNEI. Losses at the gene ends were 5 bases for V and 3 bases for J; bases not matched to a gene: 4. This CDR3 has 15 residues. The full variable domain, in which reference TRBV2 and TRBJ2-4 provide the parts outside the CDR3, is EPEVTQTPSHQVTQMGQEVILRCVPISNHLYFYWYRQILGQKVEFLVSFYNNEISEKSEIFDDQFSVERPDGSNFTLKIRSTKLEDSAMYFCASSPDRGHKNIQYFGAGTRLSVL.